The present T cell receptor (beta chain) was sequenced within a study of T cells in Graves' hyperthyroidism and ophthalmopathy. General study points: A median around six months before onset, the model predicted ophthalmopathy. Blood also carried most thyroid clonotypes expanded above 0.001. Patients with ophthalmopathy were separated from those with stable hyperthyroidism by a 13 V-J model.

Germline-derived CDR1 and CDR2 are DFQATT and SNEGSKA (reference sequence). The ends were cut back, 0 bases at V and 4 bases at J, with 10 bases in the middle. The CDR3 extends over 15 amino acids. Newly diagnosed hyperthyroidism, duration under 2 months, in patients aged 18 to 65. This clonotype was observed many times. The target antigen is unknown. Authors of the study amplified TCR beta CDR3 regions from RNA transcripts. A first-round RT-PCR of the TCR CDR3 used the HTBI primer set. TCRdb re-analysed the multiplex PCR reads in MiXCR, keeping a single row per CDR3 protein. The sample includes hundreds of thousands of distinct CDR3 sequences, 38% seen only once; the top ten take approximately 10%.

Sequenced input: blood. V usage is TRBV20-1 and J usage is TRBJ2-6, with a tentative D call TRBD2 (5 bases). The clonotype originates from a young man with Graves' hyperthyroidism. The CDR3 DNA sequence: TGCAGTGCTAGAGATCAGAGGGAGGGGGCCAACGTCCTGACTTTC. Translated, it gives CSARDQREGANVLTF.